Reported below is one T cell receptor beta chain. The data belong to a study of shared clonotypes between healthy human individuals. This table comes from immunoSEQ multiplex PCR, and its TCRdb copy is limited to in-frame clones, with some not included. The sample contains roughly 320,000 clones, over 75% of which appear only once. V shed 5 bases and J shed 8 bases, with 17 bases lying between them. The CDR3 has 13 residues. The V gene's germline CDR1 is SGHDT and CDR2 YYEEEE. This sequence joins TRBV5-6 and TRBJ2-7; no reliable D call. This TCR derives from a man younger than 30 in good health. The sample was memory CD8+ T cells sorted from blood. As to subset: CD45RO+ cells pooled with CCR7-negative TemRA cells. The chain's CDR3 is CASRPKGMPKQYF. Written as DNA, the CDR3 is TGTGCCAGCAGGCCCAAGGGTATGCCGAAGCAGTACTTC.